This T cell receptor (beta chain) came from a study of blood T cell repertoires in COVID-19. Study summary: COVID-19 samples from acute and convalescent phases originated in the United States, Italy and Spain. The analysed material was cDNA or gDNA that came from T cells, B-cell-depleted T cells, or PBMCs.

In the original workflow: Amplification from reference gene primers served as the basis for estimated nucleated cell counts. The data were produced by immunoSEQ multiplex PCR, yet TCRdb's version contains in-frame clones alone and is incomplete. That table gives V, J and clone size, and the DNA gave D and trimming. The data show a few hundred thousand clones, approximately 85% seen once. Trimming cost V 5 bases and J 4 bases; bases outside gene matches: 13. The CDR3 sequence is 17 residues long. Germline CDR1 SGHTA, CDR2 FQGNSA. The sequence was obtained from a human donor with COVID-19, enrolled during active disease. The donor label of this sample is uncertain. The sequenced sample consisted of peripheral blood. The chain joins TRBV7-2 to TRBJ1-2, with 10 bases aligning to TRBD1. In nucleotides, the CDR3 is TGTGCCAGCAGCGTCCGTTCAGGGACAGGGGTCCCCTATGGCTACACCTTC. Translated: CASSVRSGTGVPYGYTF.